The table lists the clone carrying this TCR beta chain with a count of one. Per the germline V gene, CDR1 is LGHDT and CDR2 is YNNKEL (reference sequence). The CDR3 is made up of 14 amino acids. Trimming pared 4 bases from V and 6 bases from J, leaving 15 bases between. These data originate in a study of blood T cell repertoires in COVID-19. Source study methods: The assay estimated nucleated cells by amplifying reference gene primers. Sequencing used immunoSEQ multiplex PCR; TCRdb keeps in-frame clones, though not all of them. V, J and clone size are those of that table, while D and trimming were read from the DNA. The sample consists of over 200,000 clones, around nine tenths of them appearing once.

The chain combines TRBV3-1 (or the pseudogene TRBV3-2) with TRBJ1-1, with D unclear. The sequence was obtained from a woman aged 55-69 years with acute or convalescent COVID-19. The material sequenced was peripheral blood. DNA of the CDR3: TGTGCCAGCAGCCCAAGGACTCTTCCCCCTGAAGCTTTCTTT. Its protein is CASSPRTLPPEAFF.